Included here is one T cell receptor (beta chain) sequence, with context. This entry belongs to a study of TIL therapy for anti-PD-1-resistant metastatic lung cancer. At the level of the study: Tumors had a median PD-L1 proportion score of approximately 6%. Most patients had lung adenocarcinoma.

Time point defined: pre-treatment sample, taken before nivolumab and TIL therapy. Stage 4 NSCLC adults joined between 2017 and 2020. This was the immunoSEQ v3 assay. Each library reached 2 million or so read pairs, or 5-6 million at deep level. Method: immunoSEQ multiplex PCR; TCRdb's copy keeps in-frame clones and lacks some. This table has about 36,000 clones, less than 85% appearing once. This CDR3 comprises 12 residues. Trimming at V came to 7 bases and at J to 2 bases, leaving 4 bases not matched to a gene. CDR1 GTSNPN and CDR2 SVGIG come from the germline V gene (reference sequence). The chain has TRBV30 and TRBJ2-7, with 8 positions matching TRBD1. This TCR was recovered from a person aged 25 to 85 with non-small cell lung cancer. Specimen: blood, collected at baseline. The CDR3 sequence: CAFRDRTYEQYF. The DNA of the CDR3 is TGTGCCTTCCGGGACAGGACCTACGAGCAGTACTTC.